A selection of T cell receptor beta chains follows, all from one sample in a study of cytomegalovirus exposure and HLA in healthy donors. The table came from immunoSEQ multiplex PCR; TCRdb's copy has only in-frame clones and leaves some out. The repertoire holds roughly 48,000 clones, around 66% seen once, with 2.5% to 3% in the top ten. Sequencing was carried out using PBMCs. Receptors originate from a man between 18 and 35 years old in good health and CMV-seronegative. CDR3s include the opening cysteine and the closing phenylalanine or tryptophan. Each record gives: D gene, V gene, clone size, CDR3 length, J gene, CDR3 protein, CDR3 DNA. D genes are given only for firm matches. Size tells how often a clone was seen (once, few, many) or the class of an expanded clone, and some rows leave it out.

d_call: .
v_call: TRBV29-1
clone_size: .
cdr3_length: 11
j_call: TRBJ1-1
cdr3_aa: CSVDSGIEAFF
cdr3_nt: TGCAGCGTTGATTCGGGAATTGAAGCTTTCTTT

d_call: .
v_call: TRBV4-1
clone_size: .
cdr3_length: 17
j_call: TRBJ1-4
cdr3_aa: CASSLRQSGTTNEKLFF
cdr3_nt: TGCGCCAGCAGCTTGAGGCAGTCTGGAACAACTAATGAAAAACTGTTTTTT

d_call: TRBD1
v_call: TRBV7-9
clone_size: once
cdr3_length: 13
j_call: TRBJ1-5
cdr3_aa: CATGGQGHQPQHF
cdr3_nt: TGTGCCACTGGGGGACAGGGCCATCAGCCCCAGCATTTT

d_call: TRBD1
v_call: TRBV5-1
clone_size: .
cdr3_length: 14
j_call: TRBJ2-7
cdr3_aa: CASSSGQLSYEQYF
cdr3_nt: TGCGCCAGCAGCTCGGGACAGCTCTCCTACGAGCAGTACTTC

d_call: .
v_call: TRBV6-5
clone_size: few
cdr3_length: 13
j_call: TRBJ2-3
cdr3_aa: CASRLGSTDTQYF
cdr3_nt: TGTGCCAGCAGGCTAGGAAGCACAGATACGCAGTATTTT

d_call: .
v_call: TRBV6-5
clone_size: .
cdr3_length: 11
j_call: TRBJ1-1
cdr3_aa: CASRSGTEAFF
cdr3_nt: TGTGCCAGCAGGTCCGGGACTGAAGCTTTCTTT

d_call: .
v_call: TRBV7-9
clone_size: few
cdr3_length: 15
j_call: TRBJ1-1
cdr3_aa: CASSPPAGGVAEAFF
cdr3_nt: TGTGCCAGCAGCCCGCCGGCAGGAGGAGTCGCTGAAGCTTTCTTT

d_call: .
v_call: TRBV4-3
clone_size: once
cdr3_length: 15
j_call: TRBJ1-4
cdr3_aa: CASSQDGDANEKLFF
cdr3_nt: TGCGCCAGCAGCCAAGATGGAGACGCTAATGAAAAACTGTTTTTT

d_call: TRBD2
v_call: TRBV9
clone_size: few
cdr3_length: 14
j_call: TRBJ2-1
cdr3_aa: CASSGGGTYNEQFF
cdr3_nt: TGTGCCAGCAGCGGCGGGGGGACCTACAATGAGCAGTTCTTC

d_call: .
v_call: TRBV28
clone_size: once
cdr3_length: 16
j_call: TRBJ1-5
cdr3_aa: CASSLAQGIGNQPQHF
cdr3_nt: TGTGCCAGCAGTTTAGCACAGGGCATTGGCAATCAGCCCCAGCATTTT

d_call: .
v_call: TRBV5-1
clone_size: few
cdr3_length: 15
j_call: TRBJ1-1
cdr3_aa: CASSSNPQENTEAFF
cdr3_nt: TGCGCCAGCAGTTCAAATCCACAGGAAAACACTGAAGCTTTCTTT

d_call: .
v_call: TRBV27
clone_size: .
cdr3_length: 13
j_call: TRBJ1-2
cdr3_aa: CASSRTGNHGYTF
cdr3_nt: TGTGCCAGCAGTAGAACAGGGAATCATGGCTACACCTTC

d_call: TRBD2
v_call: TRBV15
clone_size: .
cdr3_length: 14
j_call: TRBJ2-7
cdr3_aa: CATSRPSGTYEQYF
cdr3_nt: TGTGCCACCAGCAGGCCTAGCGGGACCTACGAGCAGTACTTC

d_call: .
v_call: TRBV10-1
clone_size: .
cdr3_length: 13
j_call: TRBJ2-2
cdr3_aa: CASSVKATGELFF
cdr3_nt: TGCGCCAGCAGTGTAAAAGCTACCGGGGAGCTGTTTTTT

d_call: TRBD2
v_call: TRBV4-1
clone_size: .
cdr3_length: 19
j_call: TRBJ2-1
cdr3_aa: CASSQLFQIAGGLYNEQFF
cdr3_nt: TGCGCCAGCAGTCAACTTTTCCAAATAGCGGGAGGGTTGTACAATGAGCAGTTCTTC

d_call: TRBD1
v_call: TRBV10-3
clone_size: .
cdr3_length: 14
j_call: TRBJ1-6
cdr3_aa: CAISWTGRDSPLHF
cdr3_nt: TGTGCCATCAGCTGGACAGGGCGGGATTCACCCCTCCACTTT

d_call: TRBD1
v_call: TRBV9
clone_size: few
cdr3_length: 13
j_call: TRBJ2-7
cdr3_aa: CASSAGTGAEQYF
cdr3_nt: TGTGCCAGCAGCGCGGGGACAGGTGCCGAGCAGTACTTC

d_call: .
v_call: TRBV28
clone_size: .
cdr3_length: 12
j_call: TRBJ2-1
cdr3_aa: CASSGQVNEQFF
cdr3_nt: TGTGCCAGCAGTGGTCAGGTCAATGAGCAGTTCTTC

d_call: .
v_call: TRBV29-1
clone_size: .
cdr3_length: 11
j_call: TRBJ2-7
cdr3_aa: CSVRDNYEQYF
cdr3_nt: TGCAGCGTAAGGGACAACTACGAGCAGTACTTC